Below, 9 T cell receptor beta chains from the same sample are listed, as sequenced in a study of shared clonotypes between healthy human individuals. Positively selected for CCR7, the CD45RO-negative cells used as naive CD8 cells excluded terminally differentiated effector memory CD45RA+ cells. The data were produced by immunoSEQ multiplex PCR, yet TCRdb's version contains in-frame clones alone and is incomplete. The table includes about 2.1 million clones, about 93% detected once. The sequenced material came from naive CD8+ T cells from PBMCs. The receptor source for this set is a man aged 18 to 29 in good health. Some clones in this sample may be carry-over from other donors' samples.

The J gene is TRBJ2-7, the V gene TRBV29-1; 9 bases are a match to TRBD1. The junction had 6 bases not matched to a gene; V was cut back by 4 bases and J by 2 bases. Looked up from germline, CDR1 is SQVTM and CDR2 is ANQGSEA. The length of the CDR3 is 14 residues. Written as DNA, the CDR3 is TGCAGCGTTGTAACAGGGGGCGCCCCCTACGAGCAGTACTTC. Amino acid sequence: CSVVTGGAPYEQYF.

The chain links TRBV29-1 to TRBJ2-7, with a possible D match to TRBD2 (5 bases). The CDR3 extends over 15 amino acids. The germline gives CDR1 SQVTM, CDR2 ANQGSEA. V dropped 7 bases and J dropped 0 bases, with 19 bases sitting between them. The CDR3 nucleotides are TGCAGCGCTATTTGGATGGAGGAGAGCTCCTACGAGCAGTACTTC. Its protein product is CSAIWMEESSYEQYF.

This clone turned up a few times. The chain links TRBV2 to TRBJ1-2; D is uncertain. CDR3 size: 11 residues. V was cut by 4 bases and J by 4 bases, with 4 bases left in between. Germline CDR1 reads SNHLY; CDR2 reads FYNNEI. The DNA for the CDR3 is TGTGCCAGCAGTGCGGCCTATGGCTACACCTTC. This codes for CASSAAYGYTF.

This clone has just one count. This chain uses TRBV7-9 with TRBJ2-7; TRBD2 agrees at 11 bases. This CDR3 is 15 amino acids long. Germline V CDR1 and CDR2: SEHNR, FQNEAQ (reference sequence). V lost 3 bases to trimming and J lost 7 bases; unmatched junction nucleotides: 8. In DNA form, the CDR3 reads TGTGCCAGCAGCTTTGTAGCGGGAGGGCCTTTTGAGCAGTACTTC. This translates into CASSFVAGGPFEQYF.

The chain combines TRBV7-9 with TRBJ2-1; D might be TRBD2 (6 bases). From germline, CDR1 is SEHNR and CDR2 FQNEAQ (reference sequence). The CDR3 consists of 18 residues. Trimming shortened V by 7 bases and J by 0 bases, and 22 bases separated the two germline ends. CDR3 amino acids: CASNYPAHSGPSYNEQFF. CDR3 DNA sequence: TGTGCCAGCAACTATCCGGCTCACAGCGGGCCCTCCTACAATGAGCAGTTCTTC.

The chain couples TRBV27 to TRBJ2-7; TRBD1 matches 9 bases. The germline CDR1 and CDR2 sequences are MNHEY and SMNVEV (reference sequence). The CDR3 spans 15 residues. V was clipped by 5 bases and J by 4 bases; unmatched bases: 9. DNA for the CDR3: TGTGCCAGCAGTCTACAGGGGGCGTTCTCATACGAGCAGTACTTC. Translation: CASSLQGAFSYEQYF.

V gene TRBV7-9 combines with J gene TRBJ1-1; D is ambiguous. The CDR3 has 17 residues. The germline V and J ends were trimmed by 0 bases and 6 bases, with 20 bases remaining between them. Germline CDR1 and CDR2: SEHNR and FQNEAQ (reference sequence). The CDR3 region is CASSLASKLRLTSEAFF. CDR3 nucleotides: TGTGCCAGCAGCTTAGCCTCAAAGTTGCGACTGACTTCTGAAGCTTTCTTT.

V is TRBV30 and J is TRBJ1-1; TRBD1 matches 11 bases. The germline gives CDR1 GTSNPN, CDR2 SVGIG (reference sequence). The CDR3 extends over 14 amino acids. J lost 5 bases, V lost 1 base, and 3 bases had no gene match. CDR3 sequence reads: CAWSAGQGGTEAFF. In DNA form, the CDR3 reads TGTGCCTGGAGTGCGGGACAGGGGGGAACTGAAGCTTTCTTT. The complete variable domain, with remaining parts taken from reference TRBV30 and TRBJ1-1, reads SQTIHQWPATLVQPVGSPLSLECTVEGTSNPNLYWYRQAAGRGLQLLFYSVGIGQISSEVPQNLSASRPQDRQFILSSKKLLLSDSGFYLCAWSAGQGGTEAFFGQGTRLTVV.

The chain carries TRBV5-6 and TRBJ1-1, with D possibly matching TRBD1 (6 bases). This CDR3 is built from 12 residues. Per germline, CDR1 SGHDT and CDR2 YYEEEE. V was clipped by 7 bases and J by 4 bases, with 11 bases between them. The CDR3 bases are TGTGCCAGCGCATTCAGGGGCACTGAAGCTTTCTTT. Protein: CASAFRGTEAFF.